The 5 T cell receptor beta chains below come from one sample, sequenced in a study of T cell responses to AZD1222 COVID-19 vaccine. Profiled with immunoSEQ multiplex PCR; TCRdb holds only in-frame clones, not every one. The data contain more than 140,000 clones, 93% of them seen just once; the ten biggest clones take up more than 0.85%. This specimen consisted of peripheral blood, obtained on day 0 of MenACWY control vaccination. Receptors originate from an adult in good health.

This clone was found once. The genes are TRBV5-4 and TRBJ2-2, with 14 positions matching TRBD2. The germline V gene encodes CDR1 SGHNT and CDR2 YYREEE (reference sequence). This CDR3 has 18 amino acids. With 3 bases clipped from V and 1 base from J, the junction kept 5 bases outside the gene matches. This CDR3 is CASSSGTSGSWNTGELFF. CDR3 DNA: TGTGCCAGCAGCTCCGGGACTAGCGGGAGTTGGAACACCGGGGAGCTGTTTTTT.

CDR3 bases: TGTGCCAGCAGTGCCTTAGCAACCTCCGGGGAGCTGTTTTTT. It encodes CASSALATSGELFF. The chain carries TRBV28 and TRBJ2-2; D is uncertain. Germline lookup yields CDR1 MDHEN and CDR2 SYDVKM. The CDR3 sequence is 14 residues long. V gave up 5 bases and J gave up 6 bases, with 13 bases separating them.

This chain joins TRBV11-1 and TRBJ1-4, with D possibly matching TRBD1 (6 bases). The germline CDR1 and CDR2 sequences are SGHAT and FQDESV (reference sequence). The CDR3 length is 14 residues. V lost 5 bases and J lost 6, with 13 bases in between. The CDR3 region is CASSKQGLDEKLFF. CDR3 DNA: TGTGCCAGCAGCAAACAGGGCTTGGATGAAAAACTGTTTTTT.

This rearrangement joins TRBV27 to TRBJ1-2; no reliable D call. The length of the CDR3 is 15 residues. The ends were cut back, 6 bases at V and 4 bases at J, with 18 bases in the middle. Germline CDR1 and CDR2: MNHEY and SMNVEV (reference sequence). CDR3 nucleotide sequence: TGTGCCAGCAGAGACCCAGAGGTCGGGTCCTATGGCTACACCTTC. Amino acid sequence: CASRDPEVGSYGYTF.

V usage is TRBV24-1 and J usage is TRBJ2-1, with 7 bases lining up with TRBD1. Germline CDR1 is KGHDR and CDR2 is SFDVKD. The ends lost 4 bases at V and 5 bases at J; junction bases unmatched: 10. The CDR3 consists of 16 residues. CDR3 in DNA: TGTGCCACCAGTGACCCAACAGGGGAAAGGGACAATGAGCAGTTCTTC. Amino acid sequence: CATSDPTGERDNEQFF.